What follows describes a single TCR beta chain. Its specificity is unknown. The data belong to a study of cytomegalovirus exposure and HLA in healthy donors. Study at large: The approximately 120 validation repertoires, a later analysis reported, used the same platform as the 650 to 800 repertoires from the first cohort. General study points: Reported performance of the classifier showed diagnosis of cytomegalovirus status with high specificity and sensitivity.

The donors were part of the validation cohort of over a hundred subjects. That cohort was separate from the first cohort, which comprised 500 to 700 subjects. Profiling relied on immunoSEQ multiplex PCR, and the TCRdb table lists in-frame clones only, not all of them. Of around 190,000 clones listed, around 85% are singletons. The sequence came from a man aged 18 to 30 in good health and CMV-seropositive. The sequencing input was PBMCs.

CDR3: CASSQPMRGSGNTIYF. In DNA form, the CDR3 reads TGCGCCAGCAGCCAACCGATGAGGGGGTCTGGAAACACCATATATTTT. The gene calls are TRBV4-1 and TRBJ1-3; the D gene is possibly TRBD1 (6 bases). The CDR3 is 16 residues long. Germline lookup yields CDR1 MGHRA and CDR2 YSYEKL. Trimming removed 2 bases at V and 1 base at J, with 12 bases between.